This paragraph covers one T cell receptor beta chain sequence. What it binds is not known. This sample was taken from a study of PD-1 blockade in classical Hodgkin lymphoma. Whole-study results and caveats: Exclusion was applied to patients who started nivolumab under 1 year after ASCT. The diversity seen at baseline in complete responders resembled that of newly diagnosed patients.

Germline CDR1 is MNHNS and CDR2 is SASEGT. J lost 1 base, V lost 2 bases, and 6 bases had no gene match. The CDR3 sequence is 17 residues long. Sequenced by immunoSEQ multiplex PCR; TCRdb stores in-frame clones only, minus some. The table records about 37,000 clones, around 88% of them present only once. All trial patients relapsed after autologous stem cell transplantation. The receptor's source is a human donor with classical Hodgkin lymphoma. The chain employs TRBV6-1 and TRBJ1-5, with 9 bases that match TRBD1. The sample was peripheral blood mononuclear cells (PBMCs), taken before the second cycle of nivolumab. The CDR3 sequence: CASSERDRAQSNQPQHF. The CDR3 DNA reads as TGTGCCAGCAGTGAACGGGACAGGGCTCAAAGCAATCAGCCCCAGCATTTT.